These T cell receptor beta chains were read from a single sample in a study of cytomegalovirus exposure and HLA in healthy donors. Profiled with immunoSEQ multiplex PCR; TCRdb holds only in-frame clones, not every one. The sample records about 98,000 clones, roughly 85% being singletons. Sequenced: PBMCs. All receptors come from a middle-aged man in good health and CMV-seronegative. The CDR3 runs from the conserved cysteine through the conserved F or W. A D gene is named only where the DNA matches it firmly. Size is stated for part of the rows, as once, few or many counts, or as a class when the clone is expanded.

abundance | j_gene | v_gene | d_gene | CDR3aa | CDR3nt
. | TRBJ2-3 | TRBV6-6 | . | CATQAGRSTDTQYF | TGTGCCACCCAAGCGGGCAGGTCCACAGATACGCAGTATTTT
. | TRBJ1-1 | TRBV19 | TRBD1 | CASTLQGTNTEAFF | TGTGCCAGTACCCTACAGGGGACCAACACTGAAGCTTTCTTT
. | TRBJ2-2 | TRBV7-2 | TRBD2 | CASSLIGTSGGTGGLFF | TGTGCCAGCAGCTTAATCGGGACTAGCGGGGGGACCGGGGGGCTGTTTTTT
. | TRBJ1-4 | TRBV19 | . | CASSIQGHVNEKLFF | TGTGCCAGTAGTATTCAGGGTCATGTTAATGAAAAACTGTTTTTT
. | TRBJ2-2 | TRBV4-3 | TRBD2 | CASTLTLAGGGRAGELFF | TGCGCCAGTACCCTAACGCTAGCGGGGGGGGGCCGGGCCGGGGAGCTGTTTTTT
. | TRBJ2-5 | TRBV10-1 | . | CASSESKVGGQETQYF | TGCGCCAGCAGTGAGTCGAAAGTCGGGGGCCAAGAGACCCAGTACTTC
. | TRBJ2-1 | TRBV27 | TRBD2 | CASKLTSGGAQTQFF | TGTGCCAGCAAATTAACTAGCGGGGGGGCCCAGACGCAGTTCTTC
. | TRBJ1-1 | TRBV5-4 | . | CASRSTAHDEAFF | TGTGCCAGCAGATCGACAGCGCACGATGAAGCTTTCTTT
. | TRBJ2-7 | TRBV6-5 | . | CASSYSEASSYEQYF | TGTGCCAGCAGTTACTCGGAGGCGTCATCCTACGAGCAGTACTTC
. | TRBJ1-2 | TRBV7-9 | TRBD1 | CASSARDRGNYGYTF | TGTGCCAGCAGCGCGCGGGACAGGGGGAACTATGGCTACACCTTC
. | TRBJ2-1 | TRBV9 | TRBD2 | CASSVTSGVYNEQFF | TGTGCCAGCAGCGTCACTAGCGGGGTCTACAATGAGCAGTTCTTC
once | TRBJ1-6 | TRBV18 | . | CASSPPSRDNSPLHF | TGTGCCAGCTCACCACCCTCCAGGGATAATTCACCCCTCCACTTT
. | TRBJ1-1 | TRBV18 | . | CASSPSSNTEAFF | TGTGCCAGCTCACCTTCGTCGAACACTGAAGCTTTCTTT
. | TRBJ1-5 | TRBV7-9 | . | CASSADGVQPQHF | TGTGCCAGCAGCGCCGACGGGGTTCAGCCCCAGCATTTT
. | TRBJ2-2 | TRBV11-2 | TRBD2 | CASSLAYGRGEPGELFF | TGTGCCAGCAGCTTAGCCTACGGGCGGGGGGAGCCCGGGGAGCTGTTTTTT
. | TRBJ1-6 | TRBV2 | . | CASSPDSSYNSPLHF | TGTGCCAGCAGTCCTGACTCATCCTATAATTCACCCCTCCACTTT
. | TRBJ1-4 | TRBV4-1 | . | CASSQDGAGDEKLFF | TGCGCCAGCAGCCAAGACGGGGCAGGGGATGAAAAACTGTTTTTT
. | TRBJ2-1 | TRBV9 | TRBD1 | CASSATGDHYNEQFF | TGTGCCAGCAGCGCTACAGGGGACCACTACAATGAGCAGTTCTTC
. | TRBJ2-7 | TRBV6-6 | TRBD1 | CASSKGQNYEQYF | TGTGCCAGCAGTAAGGGACAGAACTACGAGCAGTACTTC
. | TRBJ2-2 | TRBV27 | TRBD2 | CASISGGESGELFF | TGTGCCAGCATTAGCGGGGGGGAATCCGGGGAGCTGTTTTTT
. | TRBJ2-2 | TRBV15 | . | CATSSRQNTGELFF | TGTGCCACCAGCAGCAGACAGAACACCGGGGAGCTGTTTTTT
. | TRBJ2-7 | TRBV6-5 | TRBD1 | CASSPQSGTDYEQYF | TGTGCCAGCAGTCCTCAATCCGGGACAGACTACGAGCAGTACTTC
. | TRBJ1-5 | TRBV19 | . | CASSVGDQPQHF | TGTGCCAGTAGTGTCGGGGATCAGCCCCAGCATTTT
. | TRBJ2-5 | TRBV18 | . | CASSLSRQGGETQYF | TGTGCCAGCTCACTAAGTCGCCAGGGGGGAGAGACCCAGTACTTC
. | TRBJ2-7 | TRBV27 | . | CASADRPSPHMEQYF | TGTGCCAGCGCCGACAGGCCGTCACCCCACATGGAGCAGTACTTC
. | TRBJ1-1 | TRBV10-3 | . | CAIRSGGLQNTEAFF | TGTGCCATCAGGTCGGGCGGGCTACAAAACACTGAAGCTTTCTTT
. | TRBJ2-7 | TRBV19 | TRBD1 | CASSIDQDRAEQYF | TGTGCCAGTAGTATAGACCAGGACAGGGCCGAGCAGTACTTC
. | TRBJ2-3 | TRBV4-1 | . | CASSLETQGDTQYF | TGCGCCAGCAGCCTGGAGACGCAGGGAGATACGCAGTATTTT
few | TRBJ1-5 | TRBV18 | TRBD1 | CASSLGTANQPQHF | TGTGCCAGCTCACTCGGGACAGCCAATCAGCCCCAGCATTTT
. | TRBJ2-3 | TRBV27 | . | CASSLTGDTQYF | TGTGCCAGCAGTTTAACCGGGGATACGCAGTATTTT
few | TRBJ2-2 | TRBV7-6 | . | CASSLVSHGTYPGELFF | TGTGCCAGCAGCTTAGTTTCACACGGGACATACCCCGGGGAGCTGTTTTTT
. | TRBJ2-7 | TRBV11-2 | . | CASSLIVQGAYEQYF | TGTGCCAGCAGCTTAATTGTTCAGGGCGCCTACGAGCAGTACTTC
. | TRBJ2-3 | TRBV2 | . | CASSQGFGTDTQYF | TGTGCCAGCAGCCAGGGGTTTGGCACAGATACGCAGTATTTT
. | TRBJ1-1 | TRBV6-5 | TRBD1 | CASRRGPGNTEAFF | TGTGCCAGCAGGAGGGGGCCGGGGAACACTGAAGCTTTCTTT
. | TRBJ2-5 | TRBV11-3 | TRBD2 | CASSLGLAGEETQYF | TGTGCCAGCAGCTTAGGACTAGCGGGCGAAGAGACCCAGTACTTC
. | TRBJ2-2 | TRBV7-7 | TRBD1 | CATGGTGATGELFF | TGTGCCACCGGGGGGACAGGGGCCACCGGGGAGCTGTTTTTT
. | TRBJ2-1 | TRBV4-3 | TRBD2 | CASSQGTSSPYNEQFF | TGCGCCAGCAGCCAAGGGACTAGCTCCCCTTACAATGAGCAGTTCTTC
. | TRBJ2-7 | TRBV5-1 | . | CASSGQDEQYF | TGCGCCAGCAGCGGGCAGGACGAGCAGTACTTC
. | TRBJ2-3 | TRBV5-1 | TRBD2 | CASSSGGARDTDTQYF | TGCGCCAGCAGCTCGGGGGGGGCCAGAGACACAGATACGCAGTATTTT
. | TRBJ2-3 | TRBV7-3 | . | CASSLLMQDTQYF | TGTGCCAGCAGCCTCCTCATGCAGGATACGCAGTATTTT
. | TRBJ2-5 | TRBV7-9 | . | CASSEFGGFLQETQYF | TGTGCCAGCAGCGAGTTCGGAGGATTTCTCCAAGAGACCCAGTACTTC
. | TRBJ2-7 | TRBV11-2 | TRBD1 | CASSSRGGQGVTHSYEQYF | TGTGCCAGCAGCTCCCGTGGTGGACAGGGGGTGACCCACTCCTACGAGCAGTACTTC
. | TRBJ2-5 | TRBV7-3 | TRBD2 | CASSPDRLAGGRPQYF | TGTGCCAGCAGCCCCGATCGACTAGCGGGGGGGAGACCCCAGTACTTC
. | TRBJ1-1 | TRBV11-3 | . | CASSTGWGTEAFF | TGTGCCAGCAGCACAGGGTGGGGGACTGAAGCTTTCTTT
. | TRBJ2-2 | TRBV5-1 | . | CASSLEVGAGELFF | TGCGCCAGCAGCTTGGAGGTAGGGGCCGGGGAGCTGTTTTTT
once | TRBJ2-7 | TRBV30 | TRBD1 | CAWSPRDRRSLSSYEQYF | TGTGCCTGGAGTCCTCGGGACAGGCGAAGTTTGAGCTCCTACGAGCAGTACTTC
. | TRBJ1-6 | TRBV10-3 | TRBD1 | CAISYAGGDGNSPLHF | TGTGCCATTTCATATGCAGGGGGCGACGGTAATTCACCCCTCCACTTT
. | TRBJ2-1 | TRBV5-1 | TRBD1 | CASSLFGQGGNEQFF | TGCGCCAGCAGCTTGTTTGGACAGGGGGGGAATGAGCAGTTCTTC
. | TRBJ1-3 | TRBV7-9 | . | CASSFSRSGNTIYF | TGTGCCAGCAGCTTCTCTCGCTCTGGAAACACCATATATTTT
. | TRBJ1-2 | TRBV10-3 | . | CAISDTQAGCTF | TGTGCCATCAGTGACACACAGGCAGGGTGCACCTTC